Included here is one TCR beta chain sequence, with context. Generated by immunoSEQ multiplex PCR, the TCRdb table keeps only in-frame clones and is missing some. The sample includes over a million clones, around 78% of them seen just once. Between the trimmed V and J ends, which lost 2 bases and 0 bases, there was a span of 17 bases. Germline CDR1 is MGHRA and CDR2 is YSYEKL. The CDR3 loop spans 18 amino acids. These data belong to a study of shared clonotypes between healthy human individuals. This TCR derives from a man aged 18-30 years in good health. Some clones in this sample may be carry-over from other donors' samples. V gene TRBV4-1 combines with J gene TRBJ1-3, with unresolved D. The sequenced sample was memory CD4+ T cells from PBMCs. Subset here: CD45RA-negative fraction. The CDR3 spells CASSQKPWAESSGNTIYF. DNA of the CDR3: TGCGCCAGCAGCCAAAAACCCTGGGCAGAGAGCTCTGGAAACACCATATATTTT.